Listed below are T cell receptor beta chains from one sample, sequenced in a study of T cells in localized non-small cell lung cancer. Assay used: immunoSEQ multiplex PCR; TCRdb lists only in-frame clones, some missing. This table holds about 9,200 clones, approximately 89% found once. The sample in question was peripheral blood, obtained before any cancer treatment. The receptor source for this set is a female donor older than 55 with stage II squamous cell lung carcinoma. Both conserved end residues are part of each CDR3. The order of the fields is D gene, clone size, J gene, V gene, CDR3 DNA, CDR3 protein. D genes are given only for firm matches. Rows give clone size only sometimes, using once, few, many, or a class for an expanded clone.

NA,few,TRBJ2-2,TRBV19,TGTGCCAGTTCACGGACCAACACTGCCGGAGAGCTGTTTTTT,CASSRTNTAGELFF
NA,NA,TRBJ2-2,TRBV5-6,TGTGCCAGCAGCTTGGGTCCGTACACCGGGGAGCTGTTTTTT,CASSLGPYTGELFF
NA,NA,TRBJ1-1,TRBV15,TGTGCCACCAGCAGAGGGCACAACACTGAAGCTTTCTTT,CATSRGHNTEAFF
TRBD1,NA,TRBJ1-2,TRBV5-5,TGTGCCAGCAGCAGCGGACAGGGAGGGTTTGGCTATGGCTACACCTTC,CASSSGQGGFGYGYTF
NA,NA,TRBJ2-7,TRBV18,TGTGCCAGCTCACCTCCAGGAGGGGACGAGCAGTACTTC,CASSPPGGDEQYF
NA,NA,TRBJ2-3,TRBV5-1,TGCGCCAGCAGCTTGGTATGGCAGGGGGGTTACACAGATACGCAGTATTTT,CASSLVWQGGYTDTQYF
NA,NA,TRBJ2-6,TRBV5-4,TGTGCCAGCAGCAGCCCCGGGGATGGTGGGGCCAACGTCCTGACTTTC,CASSSPGDGGANVLTF
NA,NA,TRBJ2-5,TRBV5-1,TGCGCCAGCAGCTCCCTCAGGGGAGGGCAGAAAGAGACCCAGTACTTC,CASSSLRGGQKETQYF
TRBD2,NA,TRBJ2-3,TRBV5-1,TGCGCCAGCAGCTTAAGGCCGGGAGGGAGCACAGATACGCAGTATTTT,CASSLRPGGSTDTQYF
NA,NA,TRBJ2-5,TRBV7-2,TGTGCCAGCAGCTTAGGTGGGACTTACCAAGAGACCCAGTACTTC,CASSLGGTYQETQYF
NA,once,TRBJ1-2,TRBV4-2,TGTGCCAGCAGCCAAGACCGGGAAGGGGGGAATGGCTACACCTTC,CASSQDREGGNGYTF
NA,NA,TRBJ1-1,TRBV5-1,TGCGCCAGCAGCGTGGGACAGAACACTGAAGCTTTCTTT,CASSVGQNTEAFF
NA,once,TRBJ2-7,TRBV27,TGTGCCAGCATCCGGGTCTACGAGCAGTACTTC,CASIRVYEQYF
NA,NA,TRBJ2-3,TRBV28,TGTGCCAGCACCAACCTAGAGGGGTACACAGATACGCAGTATTTT,CASTNLEGYTDTQYF
NA,NA,TRBJ1-1,TRBV30,TGTGCCTGGATCTGGATGAACACTGAAGCTTTCTTT,CAWIWMNTEAFF
TRBD1,NA,TRBJ1-2,TRBV6-1,TGTGCCAGCAGGGTACAGGGGGGGGGTGGCTACACCTTC,CASRVQGGGGYTF
NA,few,TRBJ1-5,TRBV10-2,TGCGCCAGCAGTGACAGGAATCGGCGTCAGCCCCAGCATTTT,CASSDRNRRQPQHF
NA,NA,TRBJ1-1,TRBV5-5,TGTGCCAGCAGCTGGGGAGGGGTACTGAACACTGAAGCTTTCTTT,CASSWGGVLNTEAFF
TRBD1,few,TRBJ1-5,TRBV7-2,TGTGCCAGCAGCCCGACAGGGGGCAATCAGCCCCAGCATTTT,CASSPTGGNQPQHF
TRBD2,NA,TRBJ2-3,TRBV11-2,TGTGCCAGCAGCTTCCTGGTGGGACTAGCGGGAGGGGGAGATACGCAGTATTTT,CASSFLVGLAGGGDTQYF
NA,NA,TRBJ1-4,TRBV2,TGTGCCAGCAGTGCGAACTCCGAAAAACTGTTTTTT,CASSANSEKLFF
NA,NA,TRBJ1-1,TRBV5-5,TGTGCCAGCAGCTTCTTAGAGAAGGTGGAAACTGAAGCTTTCTTT,CASSFLEKVETEAFF
NA,NA,TRBJ2-1,TRBV6-4,TGTGCCAGCAGTGACCGGTGGGGCCCCTACAATGAGCAGTTCTTC,CASSDRWGPYNEQFF
NA,NA,TRBJ1-6,TRBV2,TGTGCCAGCATCAGGGCCAAGGATTCACCCCTCCACTTT,CASIRAKDSPLHF
NA,NA,TRBJ2-7,TRBV7-2,TGTGCCAGCAGCTTAGGCGAGGGAGTGGGTGAGCAGTACTTC,CASSLGEGVGEQYF
TRBD2,NA,TRBJ2-2,TRBV2,TGTGCCAGCATGGCCGGACTAGCGGGCACCGGGGAGCTGTTTTTT,CASMAGLAGTGELFF
TRBD1,NA,TRBJ1-2,TRBV6-5,TGTGCCAGCAGTTACCAGACAGGGGTTGACTACACCTTC,CASSYQTGVDYTF
TRBD1,once,TRBJ1-1,TRBV5-1,TGCGCCAGCAGTTGGGGACAGGGGACTGAAGCTTTCTTT,CASSWGQGTEAFF
TRBD2,large,TRBJ2-7,TRBV18,TGTGCCAGCTCACCGGTCGGGGCGGGAGTTAGCTACGAGCAGTACTTC,CASSPVGAGVSYEQYF
NA,NA,TRBJ1-2,TRBV5-4,TGTGCCAGCAGCCTATGGGGGGGGCGCGGCTACACCTTC,CASSLWGGRGYTF
NA,NA,TRBJ2-5,TRBV19,TGTGCCAGTAGTACCCCAAGCGGAGGAGGTTCAGGCCAAGAGACCCAGTACTTC,CASSTPSGGGSGQETQYF
NA,NA,TRBJ2-7,TRBV6-1,TGTGCCAGCAGAGCCGCCGGGACCACCCCCTACGAGCAGTACTTC,CASRAAGTTPYEQYF
NA,NA,TRBJ2-1,TRBV11-2,TGTGCCAGCAGCTTAGACCCGAGCAGGTCCAGAAATGAGCAGTTCTTC,CASSLDPSRSRNEQFF
NA,NA,TRBJ1-1,TRBV28,TGTGCCAGCTCGGGACCGCGTGAAGCTTTCTTT,CASSGPREAFF
NA,NA,TRBJ1-5,TRBV6-4,TGTGCCAGCAGCCCCGAGCAGGGTCAGCCCCAGCATTTT,CASSPEQGQPQHF
NA,NA,TRBJ2-1,TRBV7-6,TGTGCCAGCGGCATCGACCGACGCGCTGCGGGCGAGCAGTTCTTC,CASGIDRRAAGEQFF
TRBD1,NA,TRBJ1-4,TRBV6-7,TGTGCCAGCAGACCCGTTTTGGACAGGCGCGGAAATGAAAAACTGTTTTTT,CASRPVLDRRGNEKLFF